This TCR beta chain was documented in a study of Ad26.COV2.S vaccination and SARS-CoV-2 variants. Treatment specified: roughly 19 received Ad26.COV2.S at low or high dose, single or two shots; 5 received placebo; per-sample allocation not given. Samples were taken on day 63 after the first vaccine or placebo injection. Libraries were prepared by immunoSEQ multiplex PCR; TCRdb keeps only in-frame clonotypes and omits some of them. The table lists fewer than 900,000 clones, 89% of them singletons. CDR3 length: 18 amino acids. CDR1 and CDR2 (germline): MNHNS, SASEGT. V shed 2 bases, J shed 0 bases, and the junction held 10 bases outside the gene matches.

This receptor was taken from a person aged 18-65 years who received the Ad26.COV2.S COVID-19 vaccine or a placebo. The chain couples TRBV6-1 to TRBJ2-3; TRBD2 aligns across 8 bases. The sequences come from peripheral blood, collected in a trial of Ad26.COV2.S vaccine versus placebo. The CDR3 DNA reads as TGTGCCAGCAGTGAATTAGCGGGGAAAGGGTTTAGCACAGATACGCAGTATTTT. Residues: CASSELAGKGFSTDTQYF.